One and the same sample provided the 21 T cell receptor beta chains below, sequenced in a study of shared clonotypes between healthy human individuals. Sequencing used immunoSEQ multiplex PCR; TCRdb keeps in-frame clones, though not all of them. Altogether 180,000 or so clones are present, over 80% being singletons, with the ten largest covering 0.067%. Sequenced input: naive CD4+ T cells sorted from blood. Regarding subset: CD45RA+ positively selected. The receptors were gathered from a woman aged 25 to 45 in good health.

The V call is TRBV21-1, the J call TRBJ1-1. TRBV21-1 is assigned pseudogene status. This CDR3 has 15 amino acids. The CDR3 reads CASRVGIAIRTEAFF. CDR3 DNA sequence: TGTGCCAGCAGAGTGGGGATAGCAATTCGCACTGAAGCTTTCTTT.

The chain links TRBV20-1 to TRBJ1-1, with unresolved D. Trimming shortened V by 7 bases and J by 1 base, and 7 bases separated the two germline ends. The CDR3 extends over 11 amino acids. Per germline, CDR1 DFQATT and CDR2 SNEGSKA (reference sequence). CDR3 loop: CSGAENTEAFF. The CDR3 DNA is TGCAGTGGGGCAGAGAACACTGAAGCTTTCTTT.

The J gene is TRBJ2-3, the V gene TRBV5-1, with 8 bases fitting TRBD2. The CDR3 contains 16 residues. V dropped 0 bases and J dropped 0; count of bases not matched to a gene: 3. CDR1 is SGHRS and CDR2 is YFSETQ in the germline V gene. CDR3 sequence (DNA): TGCGCCAGCAGCTTGGTTAGCGGGACTAGCACAGATACGCAGTATTTT. This gives the protein CASSLVSGTSTDTQYF.

The rearrangement links TRBV5-5 to TRBJ2-3; a possible D gene is TRBD2 (5 bases). V lost 2 bases and J 4 bases, leaving 11 bases between the germline ends. The CDR3 covers 14 residues. CDR1 SGHKS and CDR2 YYEKEE come from the germline V gene (reference sequence). The CDR3 loop is CASSLLDSPDTQYF. Written as DNA, the CDR3 is TGTGCCAGCAGCTTACTAGATTCGCCAGATACGCAGTATTTT.

The rearrangement joins TRBV5-1 to TRBJ1-4; maybe TRBD1 (6 bases). Trimming removed 3 bases from V and 0 bases from J, with 12 bases in between. The germline gives CDR1 SGHRS, CDR2 YFSETQ. The CDR3 is 16 residues long. CDR3: CASSSGQSATNEKLFF. CDR3 nucleotide sequence: TGCGCCAGCAGCTCGGGACAATCTGCAACTAATGAAAAACTGTTTTTT. Filled out from reference TRBV5-1 and TRBJ1-4, the complete variable domain reads KAGVTQTPRYLIKTRGQQVTLSCSPISGHRSVSWYQQTPGQGLQFLFEYFSETQRNKGNFPGRFSGRQFSNSRSEMNVSTLELGDSALYLCASSSGQSATNEKLFFGSGTQLSVL.

The J gene is TRBJ1-1, the V gene TRBV11-2; D is unresolved. V dropped 5 bases and J dropped 3 bases, with 10 bases sitting between them. The CDR3 runs 13 residues. Germline CDR1 SGHAT, CDR2 FQNNGV. CDR3 residues: CASSKDLHTEAFF. The CDR3 nucleotides read TGTGCCAGCAGCAAGGATCTGCACACTGAAGCTTTCTTT.

This clone was recorded only once. The J gene is TRBJ2-1, the V gene TRBV29-1; D is unresolved. The CDR3 length is 9 residues. Germline CDR1 and CDR2: SQVTM and ANQGSEA. The V end lost 3 bases, the J end lost 12 bases, and 6 bases lay between the germline ends. CDR3 in DNA: TGCAGCGTTGAGTTAGGGCAGTTCTTC. Residues: CSVELGQFF.

The chain joins TRBV30 to TRBJ1-5; the match to TRBD1 covers 7 bases. The junction had 6 bases not matched to a gene; V was cut back by 1 base and J by 6 bases. The germline V gene has CDR1 GTSNPN and CDR2 SVGIG (reference sequence). CDR3 length: 14 residues. CDR3 region: CAWSGGTVSQPQHF. CDR3 DNA: TGTGCCTGGAGTGGTGGGACAGTTTCTCAGCCCCAGCATTTT.

The chain joins TRBV19 to TRBJ2-7; either TRBD1 or TRBD2 may fit D (6 bases each). Germline assignment: CDR1 LNHDA and CDR2 SQIVND (reference sequence). CDR3 size: 14 residues. V lost 6 bases and J lost 4, with 16 bases in between. CDR3 loop: CASRGGLPIYEQYF. CDR3 nucleotides: TGTGCCAGTAGAGGGGGACTCCCGATTTACGAGCAGTACTTC. The entire variable domain, with the rest obtained from reference TRBV19 and TRBJ2-7, is as follows: DGGITQSPKYLFRKEGQNVTLSCEQNLNHDAMYWYRQDPGQGLRLIYYSQIVNDFQKGDIAEGYSVSREKKESFPLTVTSAQKNPTAFYLCASRGGLPIYEQYFGPGTRLTVT.

The CDR3 DNA reads TGCGCCAGCAGCCCCATGGCCCCCCACGAGCAGTACTTC. It encodes CASSPMAPHEQYF. The chain combines TRBV5-1 with TRBJ2-7, with D unclear. The CDR3 runs 13 residues. Germline values: CDR1 SGHRS, CDR2 YFSETQ. V lost 4 bases and J lost 5, with 13 bases in between.

V gene TRBV4-1 combines with J gene TRBJ2-4; no reliable D call. The CDR3 is 15 amino acids. From germline, CDR1 is MGHRA and CDR2 YSYEKL. Trimming took off 4 bases at V and 0 bases at J, with 10 bases between the two ends. This CDR3 reads CASSRDNLAKNIQYF. The CDR3 DNA reads as TGCGCCAGCAGCCGTGACAACCTAGCCAAAAACATTCAGTACTTC.

V gene TRBV7-8 combines with J gene TRBJ1-2; a possible D gene is TRBD1 (5 bases). The germline V gene has CDR1 SGHVS and CDR2 FQNEAQ. The ends were cut back, 4 bases at V and 6 bases at J, with 15 bases in the middle. The CDR3 has 14 residues. DNA of the CDR3: TGTGCCAGCAGCTCAAGGACACTAGAAGATGGCTACACCTTC. Translating it yields CASSSRTLEDGYTF.

V gene TRBV11-1 combines with J gene TRBJ2-7; the match to TRBD1 covers 7 bases. The CDR3 loop spans 14 amino acids. With V trimmed by 3 bases and J by 0 bases, 2 bases remained unmatched. Germline values: CDR1 SGHAT, CDR2 FQDESV (reference sequence). CDR3 in DNA: TGTGCCAGCAGCTTCGGGACAGACTCCTACGAGCAGTACTTC. Protein sequence: CASSFGTDSYEQYF.

The chain has TRBV14 and TRBJ2-1; 8 bases fit TRBD2. CDR3 length equals 13 residues. Germline CDR1 is SGHDN and CDR2 is FVKESK. V was clipped by 4 bases and J by 9 bases; unmatched bases: 5. The DNA for the CDR3 is TGTGCCAGCAGCCCCGGGACTAGATTTGAGCAGTTCTTC. It codes for CASSPGTRFEQFF.

With regard to this clone: Different DNA sequences within this sample yield the same CDR3. This sequence joins TRBV30 and TRBJ2-7; D gene unclear. CDR1 and CDR2 (germline): GTSNPN, SVGIG (reference sequence). V was trimmed by 2 bases and J by 4 bases, leaving 6 bases between them. The CDR3 has 11 residues. DNA for the CDR3: TGTGCCTGGAGTTCGACGTACGAGCAGTACTTC. Its translation is CAWSSTYEQYF.

V gene TRBV7-8 combines with J gene TRBJ2-3, with TRBD2 identical over 13 bases. This CDR3 region has 16 residues. Trimming took 5 bases from V and 2 from J; bases not matched to a gene: 4. Germline lookup yields CDR1 SGHVS and CDR2 FQNEAQ. This CDR3 reads CASSEGLAGNTDTQYF. The CDR3 DNA reads as TGTGCCAGCAGCGAGGGACTAGCGGGGAACACAGATACGCAGTATTTT.

V usage is TRBV18 and J usage is TRBJ1-4; tentatively, D is TRBD1 (5 bases). The CDR3 is 15 residues long. Trimming cost V 4 bases and J 4 bases, with 13 bases left between them. The germline CDR1 and CDR2 sequences are KGHSH and LQKENI. CDR3 sequence (DNA): TGTGCCAGCTCACAGGGGAGGATGGATAATGAAAAACTGTTTTTT. This sequence encodes CASSQGRMDNEKLFF.

The chain employs TRBV6-5 and TRBJ2-7; tentative D call: TRBD1 (5 bases). This CDR3 spans 15 amino acids. CDR1 is MNHEY and CDR2 is SVGAGI in the germline V gene. V dropped 3 bases and J dropped 6 bases, with 18 bases sitting between them. CDR3 in amino acids: CASSYRSKYRSEQYF. DNA of the CDR3: TGTGCCAGCAGTTATAGATCGAAATACAGGTCCGAGCAGTACTTC.

The genes are TRBV2 and TRBJ1-5; D is uncertain. The CDR3 runs 14 residues. V lost 3 bases and J lost 0, with 6 bases in between. Germline CDR1 and CDR2: SNHLY and FYNNEI. This CDR3 reads CASSDVVSNQPQHF. CDR3 in DNA: TGTGCCAGCAGTGATGTGGTTAGCAATCAGCCCCAGCATTTT.

This chain joins TRBV18 and TRBJ2-5, with 9 bases lining up with TRBD1. The J call is uncertain, as TRBJ2-7 better fits the DNA end. Germline CDR1 and CDR2: KGHSH and LQKENI. The CDR3 runs to 14 residues. CDR3 nucleotides: TGTGCCAGCTCACCCGGGACAGGGATTGGCGAGCAGTACTTC. Residues: CASSPGTGIGEQYF.

The chain couples TRBV28 to TRBJ2-1, with 12 bases matching TRBD2. With 5 bases clipped from V and 6 bases from J, the junction kept 2 bases outside the gene matches. The CDR3 is 14 amino acids. CDR1 is MDHEN, CDR2 SYDVKM, per germline. Written as DNA, the CDR3 is TGTGCCAGCAGTAGGACTAGCGGGGCCAATGAGCAGTTCTTC. It encodes CASSRTSGANEQFF.